Listed below are T cell receptor beta chains from one sample, sequenced in a study of blood T cell repertoires in COVID-19. TCRdb keeps only in-frame clones here, not all; method: immunoSEQ multiplex PCR. The profile shows 150,000 or so clones, roughly 90% of them singletons. The sequencing sample was made of peripheral blood. The receptors were gathered from a man between 60 and 70 years old with acute or convalescent COVID-19. Both conserved end residues are part of each CDR3. The order of the fields is J gene, V gene, CDR3 protein.

>TRBJ2-2|TRBV4-2
CASSFTSGDTGELFF
>TRBJ1-2|TRBV18
CASSAEIDYTF
>TRBJ2-1|TRBV6-5
CASRVQGAVYNEQFF
>TRBJ2-7|TRBV6-2/TRBV6-3
CASSYSSRSHEQYF
>TRBJ2-3|TRBV11-3
CASSLEGQLRDTQYF
>TRBJ1-6|TRBV5-1
CASSLVAGTGEGSPLHF
>TRBJ1-2|TRBV6-5
CASSYEGQGIYGYTF
>TRBJ1-2|TRBV19
CASSIWDRNYGYTF
>TRBJ2-2|TRBV5-1
CASSLAGGQGATGELFF
>TRBJ2-2|TRBV6-2/TRBV6-3
CASSRTANTGELFF
>TRBJ1-2|TRBV7-8
CASSLAPGYGYTF
>TRBJ2-3|TRBV11-2
CASSLDFLSPYF
>TRBJ1-4|TRBV29-1
CSVRGADEKLFF
>TRBJ2-2|TRBV28
CASSFREGHGELFF
>TRBJ2-7|TRBV25-1
CASSGASGSEQYF
>TRBJ2-7|TRBV7-2
CASSQKGGSRYEQYF
>TRBJ2-1|TRBV11-3
CASSLVLGRSYNEQFF
>TRBJ1-4|TRBV9
CASSASGQLNEKLFF
>TRBJ2-1|TRBV18
CASSRESSYNEQFF
>TRBJ2-7|TRBV7-6
CASSLAGLAGYEQYF
>TRBJ2-4|TRBV18
CASSPPAGGPNIQYF
>TRBJ2-1|TRBV4-1
CASSQKPPGGYNEQFF
>TRBJ1-4|TRBV6-5
CASSYFQGAREKLFF
>TRBJ1-1|TRBV2
CASSPRTGGLGEAFF
>TRBJ1-1|TRBV18
CASSRIWDRDANTEAFF
>TRBJ2-3|TRBV24-1
CATSDPRLAGEQYF
>TRBJ2-7|TRBV4-3
CASSQAKGLAGVSGYEQYF